What follows are 30 T cell receptor beta chains derived from one specimen sequenced in a study of cytotoxic CD8 clonotypes in ibrutinib-treated CLL. TCRdb's table, derived via immunoSEQ multiplex PCR, lists solely in-frame clones and lacks some. This sample yields over 150,000 clones, of which 70% to 85% are seen a single time; under 2.5% belongs to the top ten. Source: PBMCs, taken after 12 months of ibrutinib treatment. The receptors come from a human donor with chronic lymphocytic leukemia.

This chain joins TRBV5-6 and TRBJ2-1, with D perhaps assigned TRBD1 or TRBD2 (5 bases each). CDR3 length: 16 residues. The germline V gene has CDR1 SGHDT and CDR2 YYEEEE. V lost 5 bases to trimming and J lost 0 bases, with 15 bases between them. The CDR3 nucleotides are TGTGCCAGCAGGGCCGAGGGGCGGAGCTCCTACAATGAGCAGTTCTTC. As protein: CASRAEGRSSYNEQFF.

This clone has just one count. J is TRBJ2-6 and V is TRBV7-8, with 11 bases aligning to TRBD1. This CDR3 spans 22 amino acids. The germline CDR1 and CDR2 sequences are SGHVS and FQNEAQ. The V segment lost 3 bases and the J segment 4 bases; nucleotides outside the gene matches: 20. CDR3 sequence reads: CASSLVLNRRGQGAEGANVLTF. For the CDR3, the DNA is TGTGCCAGCAGCTTGGTCTTGAATCGACGCGGACAGGGGGCTGAAGGGGCCAACGTCCTGACTTTC.

This clone came up once. The chain carries TRBV18 and TRBJ2-1; TRBD2 might be the D (6 bases). This CDR3 contains 14 residues. Looked up from germline, CDR1 is KGHSH and CDR2 is LQKENI. Trimming removed 6 bases from V and 1 base from J, with 10 bases in between. The CDR3 loop reads CASSPGTSYNEQFF. In DNA, the CDR3 is TGTGCCAGCTCGCCCGGGACTTCCTACAATGAGCAGTTCTTC.

Only a few counts were recorded for this clone. This rearrangement joins TRBV21-1 to TRBJ1-5; the DNA was not compared with TRBD1, the D call given in the table. TRBV21-1 counts as a pseudogene. This CDR3 spans 18 amino acids. CDR3 nucleotides: TGTGCCAGCAGCCTTACATTTGCGGGGACAGGGATCAATCAGCCCCAGCATTTT. Translation: CASSLTFAGTGINQPQHF.

This sequence joins TRBV2 and TRBJ2-3, with TRBD2 matching over 14 bases. Unmatched junction bases numbered 8, after V lost 6 bases and J lost 0 bases. CDR1 is SNHLY, CDR2 FYNNEI, per germline. There are 18 residues in the CDR3. CDR3 sequence reads: CASRAGTSGGPSTDTQYF. For the CDR3, the DNA is TGTGCCAGCAGGGCCGGGACTAGCGGGGGCCCTAGCACAGATACGCAGTATTTT.

This clone was found a few times. This sequence joins TRBV15 and TRBJ2-7, with D possibly TRBD2 on 6 matching bases. CDR3 length equals 14 residues. Trimming pared 0 bases from V and 5 bases from J, leaving 11 bases between. Germline V gives CDR1 LNHNV, CDR2 YYDKDF (reference sequence). CDR3 amino acids: CATSRDGGYHEQYF. DNA of the CDR3: TGTGCCACCAGCAGAGACGGAGGGTACCACGAGCAGTACTTC. The full variable domain, in which reference TRBV15 and TRBJ2-7 provide the parts outside the CDR3, is DAMVIQNPRYQVTQFGKPVTLSCSQTLNHNVMYWYQQKSSQAPKLLFHYYDKDFNNEADTPDNFQSRRPNTSFCFLDIRSPGLGDTAMYLCATSRDGGYHEQYFGPGTRLTVT.

The J gene is TRBJ2-7, the V gene TRBV6-6; no clear D. Trimming shortened V by 4 bases and J by 6 bases, and 10 bases separated the two germline ends. CDR3 size: 12 residues. Per the germline V gene, CDR1 is MNHNY and CDR2 is SVGAGI (reference sequence). CDR3 sequence reads: CASSFSSGEQYF. DNA of the CDR3: TGTGCCAGCAGTTTCTCCTCCGGCGAGCAGTACTTC.

This clone has a handful of counts. The gene calls are TRBV28 and TRBJ2-3; D uncertain. This CDR3 is built from 14 residues. Trimming cost V 7 bases and J 0 bases, with 11 bases left between them. CDR1 and CDR2 from the germline V gene are MDHEN and SYDVKM. The CDR3 spells CASTAPWSTDTQYF. CDR3 coding DNA: TGTGCCAGCACAGCTCCATGGAGCACAGATACGCAGTATTTT.

The rearrangement uses TRBV28 and TRBJ1-3; 7 bases fit TRBD1. Germline values: CDR1 MDHEN, CDR2 SYDVKM. J gave up 3 bases and V 3 bases, and 5 bases lay outside the gene matches. CDR3 length equals 15 residues. The CDR3 sequence is CASSFYRGDGNTIYF. The CDR3 DNA reads as TGTGCCAGCAGTTTTTACAGGGGCGATGGAAACACCATATATTTT.

As DNA, the CDR3 is TGTGCCAGCAGCTTAGGAGGACTAGCGGGAGAGGTCGGGGAGCTGTTTTTT. This translates into CASSLGGLAGEVGELFF. The chain has TRBV11-3 and TRBJ2-2; the match to TRBD2 covers 13 bases. With 1 base clipped from V and 7 bases from J, the junction kept 6 bases outside the gene matches. This CDR3 is 17 amino acids long. Germline loops: CDR1 SGHNT, CDR2 YENEEA.

The V and J genes are TRBV29-1 and TRBJ2-1; 10 nucleotides agree with TRBD2. This CDR3 has 15 amino acids. V shed 2 bases and J 4 bases; nucleotides not matched to a gene: 5. Per the germline V gene, CDR1 is SQVTM and CDR2 is ANQGSEA. CDR3 amino acids: CSVENPSGGYNEQFF. For the CDR3, the DNA is TGCAGCGTTGAAAACCCTAGCGGGGGTTACAATGAGCAGTTCTTC.

In its sample, this clone was seen once. The V call is TRBV7-9, the J call TRBJ1-4; 12 nucleotides match TRBD1. The CDR3 consists of 17 residues. Germline V gene lookup returns CDR1 SEHNR and CDR2 FQNEAQ (reference sequence). The V segment lost 6 bases and the J segment 7 bases; nucleotides outside the gene matches: 12. The CDR3 DNA sequence: TGTGCCAGCAGTACCCGGGACAGGGGGCTCTTAGGTGAAAAACTGTTTTTT. Its protein product is CASSTRDRGLLGEKLFF.

This chain joins TRBV10-3 and TRBJ2-3, with D uncertain. V lost 10 bases and J 6 bases, leaving 8 bases between the germline ends. The CDR3 consists of 10 residues. CDR1 ENHRY and CDR2 SYGVKD come from the germline V gene. CDR3 residues: CATFADTQYF. CDR3 sequence (DNA): TGTGCCACCTTCGCGGATACGCAGTATTTT.

The rearrangement joins TRBV5-1 to TRBJ1-4, with D unclear. In germline, CDR1 is SGHRS, CDR2 YFSETQ. Trimming removed 1 base at V and 7 bases at J, with 11 bases between. This CDR3 has 14 amino acids. In DNA, the CDR3 is TGCGCCAGCAGCTTGAGACCCGAGGGTGAAAAACTGTTTTTT. Its protein is CASSLRPEGEKLFF.

This clone was found a few times. The chain has TRBV11-2 and TRBJ2-2; 8 bases fit TRBD2. The CDR3 is 14 amino acids. Germline V lookup: CDR1 SGHAT, CDR2 FQNNGV. The J segment lost 4 bases and the V segment lost 4 bases, leaving 2 bases of the junction unmatched. The CDR3 spells CASSYGGGTGELFF. CDR3 DNA: TGTGCCAGCAGCTACGGGGGGGGCACCGGGGAGCTGTTTTTT.

The table lists this clone with a count of one. The chain joins TRBV9 to TRBJ2-3, with D unclear. This CDR3 is 14 amino acids long. Trimming took 0 bases from V and 2 from J, leaving 7 bases between them. The germline V gene encodes CDR1 SGDLS and CDR2 YYNGEE. The CDR3 is CASSVDGYTDTQYF. Written as DNA, the CDR3 is TGTGCCAGCAGCGTAGACGGATACACAGATACGCAGTATTTT.

This clone was found once. The chain joins TRBV4-3 to TRBJ2-5; D might be TRBD1 (6 bases). Germline CDR1 is LGHNA and CDR2 is YSLEER. This CDR3 is 15 amino acids long. Trimming took off 0 bases at V and 2 bases at J, with 10 bases between the two ends. DNA for the CDR3: TGCGCCAGCAGCCAAGATACGGACAGTCAAGAGACCCAGTACTTC. It is translated as CASSQDTDSQETQYF.

This chain links TRBV7-2 with TRBJ2-1, with 11 bases identical to TRBD1. The CDR3 is 18 residues long. Germline V gives CDR1 SGHTA, CDR2 FQGNSA. V trimming: 5 bases; J trimming: 4 bases; junction bases outside the gene matches: 13. DNA for the CDR3: TGTGCCAGCAGCGGACGATTTGGACAGGGGGCCGGTTACAATGAGCAGTTCTTC. Translation gives CASSGRFGQGAGYNEQFF.

The rearrangement uses TRBV19 and TRBJ1-5; D is undetermined. The CDR3 consists of 14 residues. V gave up 9 bases and J gave up 3 bases, with 15 bases separating them. Germline V gene lookup returns CDR1 LNHDA and CDR2 SQIVND (reference sequence). Here the CDR3 reads CASLPDGSNQPQHF. The CDR3 bases are TGTGCCAGCCTTCCGGACGGATCCAATCAGCCCCAGCATTTT.

The genes are TRBV2 and TRBJ2-5; TRBD2 matches 12 bases. Trimming removed 4 bases from V and 5 bases from J; junction bases left unmatched: 2. CDR3 length: 14 residues. Germline CDR1 is SNHLY and CDR2 is FYNNEI. In DNA form, the CDR3 reads TGTGCCAGCAGTGCTAGCGGGAGGGGGGAGACCCAGTACTTC. Translated, it gives CASSASGRGETQYF.

This clone was seen more than once but under ten times. The genes are TRBV6-6 and TRBJ2-7; D is possibly TRBD1 (6 bases). The ends were cut back, 0 bases at V and 11 bases at J, with 11 bases in the middle. Germline V gives CDR1 MNHNY, CDR2 SVGAGI (reference sequence). This CDR3 has 12 amino acids. The CDR3 nucleotides read TGTGCCAGCAGTTACTCGGGACAAGGGAAGTACTTC. This gives the protein CASSYSGQGKYF.

This clone turned up a few times. The rearrangement uses TRBV9 and TRBJ1-1; possible D gene TRBD1, 6 bases. Trimming stripped 4 bases from V and 2 bases from J, with 9 bases between. CDR1 is SGDLS and CDR2 is YYNGEE in the germline V gene. The CDR3 loop spans 13 amino acids. CDR3 region: CASSPGGNTEAFF. The CDR3 DNA sequence: TGTGCCAGCAGCCCCGGGGGCAACACTGAAGCTTTCTTT.

The chain couples TRBV27 to TRBJ2-7; 9 bases line up with TRBD1. Per the germline V gene, CDR1 is MNHEY and CDR2 is SMNVEV (reference sequence). After removal of 5 bases from V and 9 bases from J, the junction contained 11 bases not matched to a gene. The CDR3 runs 14 residues. The CDR3 nucleotides are TGTGCCAGCAGTGCCCTTGGACAGGGGACCACGCAGTACTTC. Protein sequence: CASSALGQGTTQYF.

The V and J genes are TRBV18 and TRBJ2-2, with 8 bases aligning to TRBD1. Germline CDR1 and CDR2: KGHSH and LQKENI. The CDR3 totals 15 residues. V was pared by 8 bases and J by 5 bases, with 10 bases of the junction left unmatched. DNA for the CDR3: TGTGCCAGCCGTTTGAGGACAGGGAGTACCGGGGAGCTGTTTTTT. Its protein product is CASRLRTGSTGELFF.

The chain employs TRBV6-5 and TRBJ2-7; 13 bases agree with TRBD2. The ends lost 2 bases at V and 4 bases at J; junction bases unmatched: 2. CDR3 length: 15 residues. The germline CDR1 and CDR2 sequences are MNHEY and SVGAGI. CDR3 DNA: TGTGCCAGCAGTTACAGGACTAGCGGGAGTTACGAGCAGTACTTC. This sequence encodes CASSYRTSGSYEQYF.

V and J are TRBV28 and TRBJ1-2; 9 positions agree with TRBD1. The CDR3 contains 16 residues. Per germline, CDR1 MDHEN and CDR2 SYDVKM. Germline trimming cut 5 bases from V and 2 bases from J; bases unmatched to any gene: 9. This CDR3 is CASSRTGGAGNYGYTF. The CDR3 DNA sequence: TGTGCCAGCAGTCGAACAGGGGGCGCGGGGAACTATGGCTACACCTTC.

This rearrangement joins TRBV29-1 to TRBJ2-1; D may match TRBD1 or TRBD2 (5 bases each). Germline V gene lookup returns CDR1 SQVTM and CDR2 ANQGSEA. V was cut by 5 bases and J by 8 bases, with 19 bases left in between. The CDR3 totals 14 residues. In nucleotides, the CDR3 is TGCAGCGTTCTCAGCCGGGACCAAGGCCATGAGCAGTTCTTC. This encodes CSVLSRDQGHEQFF.

The genes are TRBV11-3 and TRBJ2-7; TRBD2 aligns across 12 bases. Losses at the gene ends were 3 bases for V and 5 bases for J; bases not matched to a gene: 5. CDR3 length: 15 amino acids. The germline gives CDR1 SGHNT, CDR2 YENEEA. CDR3 in amino acids: CASSFSGLAGHEQYF. The CDR3, as DNA: TGTGCCAGCAGCTTCTCGGGACTAGCGGGCCACGAGCAGTACTTC. Looking up the rest from reference TRBV11-3 and TRBJ2-7 gives the full variable domain: EAGVVQSPRYKIIEKKQPVAFWCNPISGHNTLYWYLQNLGQGPELLIRYENEEAVDDSQLPKDRFSAERLKGVDSTLKIQPAELGDSAVYLCASSFSGLAGHEQYFGPGTRLTVT.

There are a few counts of this clone. The chain employs TRBV5-6 and TRBJ2-6, with unresolved D. Germline V gene lookup returns CDR1 SGHDT and CDR2 YYEEEE. The CDR3 length is 16 residues. Between the trimmed V and J ends, which lost 2 bases and 0 bases, there was a span of 9 bases. The DNA of the CDR3 is TGTGCCAGCAGCTTAGTAGCCCTCTCTGGGGCCAACGTCCTGACTTTC. It codes for CASSLVALSGANVLTF.

This CDR3 reads CASSLASGRSNQPQHF. In DNA, the CDR3 is TGTGCCAGCAGCTTAGCCTCAGGGAGATCAAATCAGCCCCAGCATTTT. The chain is built from TRBV7-9 and TRBJ1-5, with a possible D match to TRBD1 (5 bases). Trimming cost V 0 bases and J 4 bases, with 13 bases left between them. The V gene's germline CDR1 is SEHNR and CDR2 FQNEAQ (reference sequence). This CDR3 region has 16 residues.